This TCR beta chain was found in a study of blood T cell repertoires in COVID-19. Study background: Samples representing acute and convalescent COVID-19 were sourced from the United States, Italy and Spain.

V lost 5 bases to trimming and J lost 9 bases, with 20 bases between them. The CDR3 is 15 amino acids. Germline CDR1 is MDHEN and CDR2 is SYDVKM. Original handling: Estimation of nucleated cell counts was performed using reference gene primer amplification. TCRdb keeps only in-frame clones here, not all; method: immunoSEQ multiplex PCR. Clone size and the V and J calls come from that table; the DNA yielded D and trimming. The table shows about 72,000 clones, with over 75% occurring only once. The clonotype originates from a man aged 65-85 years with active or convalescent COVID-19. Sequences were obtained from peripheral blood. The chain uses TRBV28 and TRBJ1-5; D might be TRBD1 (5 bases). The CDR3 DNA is TGTGCCAGCAGTCCCCAGACAGCTCCGGAATTGCCCCAGCATTTT. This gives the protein CASSPQTAPELPQHF.